These 25 T cell receptor beta chains share one sample of origin, sequenced in a study of naive and memory T cell subsets. Findings of the study overall: Especially in CD8 cells, naive repertoires contained a few larger clonotypes, possibly CD45RA-re-expressing memory cells.

An equimolar mix of two oligonucleotides served as the beta constant-region primer for TRBC1 and TRBC2. The ligated cDNA underwent four PCR rounds using SP2 and nested alpha and beta constant-region primers. Each CDR3 protein gets one entry after TCRdb re-called the UMI-ligation and nested PCR reads with MiXCR. Altogether roughly 92,000 distinct CDR3 sequences are present, over 9% being singletons, with the ten largest covering 0.12% to 0.15%. Their recognized antigens are unknown. Sequenced sample: naive CD4+ T cells from blood. The receptors stem from a human donor in good health.

V usage is TRBV28 and J usage is TRBJ2-2; the D gene is possibly TRBD1 (5 bases). This CDR3 spans 13 amino acids. The germline V gene encodes CDR1 MDHEN and CDR2 SYDVKM. Trimming took 10 bases from V and 6 from J, leaving 15 bases between them. CDR3 in amino acids: CATRPQGSGELFF. The CDR3 DNA reads as TGTGCCACTCGACCTCAGGGATCCGGGGAGCTGTTTTTT.

This clonotype occurred many times. This sequence joins TRBV20-1 and TRBJ2-7, with D unresolved. The CDR3 consists of 13 residues. Germline-derived CDR1 and CDR2 are DFQATT and SNEGSKA (reference sequence). The V end was cut by 6 bases, the J end by 2 bases, with 14 bases between. CDR3 loop: CSADARQAYEQYF. CDR3 nucleotides: TGCAGTGCCGACGCGAGGCAGGCCTACGAGCAGTACTTC.

Regarding this clonotype: The junction differs from germline at one of its ends, possibly a read error. V and J are TRBV7-2 and TRBJ2-5; D is unresolved. This CDR3 spans 12 amino acids. Germline V gene data show CDR1 as SGHTA and CDR2 as FQGNSA. CDR3 loop: CASSLWQGTQYF. Written as DNA, the CDR3 is TGTGCCAGCAGCTTATGGCAAGGGACCCAGTACTTC.

J is TRBJ1-3 and V is TRBV7-3; D is undetermined. Germline loops: CDR1 SGHTA, CDR2 FQGTGA. The V and J ends lost 5 bases and 0 bases respectively, with 11 bases between them. This CDR3 has 15 amino acids. CDR3 sequence (DNA): TGTGCCAGCAGCCCCGATGGCTCCTCTGGAAACACCATATATTTT. This encodes CASSPDGSSGNTIYF.

The CDR3 region has the DNA TGCAGTGCTAGTGTTAGGGACGAAAAACTGTTTTTT. This gives the protein CSASVRDEKLFF. J is TRBJ1-4 and V is TRBV20-1; D is perhaps TRBD1 (5 bases). V dropped 3 bases and J dropped 8 bases, with 10 bases sitting between them. CDR3 length: 12 residues. Looked up from germline, CDR1 is DFQATT and CDR2 is SNEGSKA (reference sequence).

In its sample, this clonotype was seen a few times. The rearrangement joins TRBV5-1 to TRBJ2-2; D may match TRBD1 or TRBD2 (5 bases each). The CDR3 runs to 14 residues. V lost 2 bases and J 4 bases, leaving 9 bases between the germline ends. The germline V gene has CDR1 SGHRS and CDR2 YFSETQ. The DNA of the CDR3 is TGCGCCAGCAGCTTTGGGGCGGGCACCGGGGAGCTGTTTTTT. Amino acid sequence: CASSFGAGTGELFF.

The J gene is TRBJ1-3, the V gene TRBV5-1; D remains unclear. With 0 bases removed from V and 0 bases from J, the gap between germline ends came to 13 bases. The CDR3 is 17 amino acids. The V gene's germline CDR1 is SGHRS and CDR2 YFSETQ. CDR3 residues: CASSLATLRSSGNTIYF. The CDR3 DNA reads as TGCGCCAGCAGCTTGGCGACACTAAGAAGCTCTGGAAACACCATATATTTT. The entire variable domain, with the rest obtained from reference TRBV5-1 and TRBJ1-3, is as follows: KAGVTQTPRYLIKTRGQQVTLSCSPISGHRSVSWYQQTPGQGLQFLFEYFSETQRNKGNFPGRFSGRQFSNSRSEMNVSTLELGDSALYLCASSLATLRSSGNTIYFGEGSWLTVV.

This sequence joins TRBV6-2 or TRBV6-3 and TRBJ1-4; TRBD1 matches at 10 bases. The CDR3 totals 14 residues. CDR1 is MNHEY and CDR2 is SVGEGT in the germline V gene. V trimming: 6 bases; J trimming: 6 bases; junction bases outside the gene matches: 4. CDR3: CASRHGTGDEKLFF. DNA for the CDR3: TGTGCCAGCAGACACGGGACAGGGGATGAAAAACTGTTTTTT.

The chain recombines TRBV18 with TRBJ2-7; TRBD1 aligns across 7 bases. Per the germline V gene, CDR1 is KGHSH and CDR2 is LQKENI. V shed 0 bases, J shed 6 bases, and the junction held 11 bases outside the gene matches. This CDR3 contains 16 residues. The CDR3 region is CASSPPGTGDSPEQYF. The CDR3, as DNA: TGTGCCAGCTCACCACCCGGCACAGGGGATTCTCCCGAGCAGTACTTC.

This clonotype was observed a few times. The chain employs TRBV29-1 and TRBJ1-1, with 7 bases aligning to TRBD1. The length of the CDR3 is 12 residues. Looked up from germline, CDR1 is SQVTM and CDR2 is ANQGSEA. With V trimmed by 7 bases and J by 5 bases, 7 bases remained unmatched. CDR3 region: CSARQGVTEAFF. In DNA form, the CDR3 reads TGCAGCGCTAGACAGGGCGTGACTGAAGCTTTCTTT.

The gene calls are TRBV2 and TRBJ2-7; a possible D gene is TRBD1 (5 bases). This CDR3 comprises 16 residues. Germline V gene sequence: CDR1 SNHLY, CDR2 FYNNEI. Trimming took 6 bases from V and 6 from J, leaving 24 bases between them. CDR3 nucleotide sequence: TGTGCCAGCAGCCGGTCTCGAGCCCAAGACAGCTCCGAGCAGTACTTC. This translates into CASSRSRAQDSSEQYF.

The chain links TRBV6-1 to TRBJ2-2, with D perhaps matching TRBD2 (5 bases). V gave up 11 bases and J gave up 3 bases, with 10 bases separating them. Germline-derived CDR1 and CDR2 are MNHNS and SASEGT. The CDR3 extends over 12 amino acids. The chain's CDR3 is CAGQRDTGELFF. CDR3 DNA: TGTGCCGGCCAGAGGGACACCGGGGAGCTGTTTTTT.

This clonotype was seen repeatedly, ten times or more. The genes are TRBV4-2 and TRBJ2-1; 12 bases align to TRBD2. Germline V lookup: CDR1 LGHNA, CDR2 YNFKEQ. This CDR3 comprises 15 residues. The junction had 5 bases not matched to a gene; V was cut back by 4 bases and J by 7 bases. In DNA, the CDR3 is TGTGCCAGCAGCCCCCTAGCGGGGGGGCAAAATGAGCAGTTCTTC. As protein: CASSPLAGGQNEQFF.

The V call is TRBV29-1, the J call TRBJ2-3; TRBD2 agrees at 7 bases. Trimming removed 2 bases from V and 1 base from J; junction bases left unmatched: 3. This CDR3 has 14 residues. Per the germline V gene, CDR1 is SQVTM and CDR2 is ANQGSEA. The CDR3 DNA reads as TGCAGCGTTGAACGTAGCGGGCGCACAGATACGCAGTATTTT. Encoded protein: CSVERSGRTDTQYF.

The sample holds a few counts of this clonotype. The rearrangement joins TRBV30 to TRBJ1-2, with D unresolved. V gave up 1 base and J gave up 7 bases, with 25 bases separating them. There are 17 residues in the CDR3. The germline gives CDR1 GTSNPN, CDR2 SVGIG (reference sequence). The CDR3 sequence: CAWSADPIRPGGGGYTF. CDR3 DNA: TGTGCCTGGAGTGCGGACCCGATACGCCCGGGAGGCGGTGGCTACACCTTC.

This chain joins TRBV11-1 and TRBJ1-4; D unresolved. V lost 2 bases and J lost 11, with 30 bases in between. Germline V gene data show CDR1 as SGHAT and CDR2 as FQDESV (reference sequence). This CDR3 region has 19 residues. CDR3 in amino acids: CASSLSAGSLFDSATKLFF. CDR3 DNA sequence: TGTGCCAGCAGCTTATCTGCGGGGTCCCTCTTTGATTCGGCAACGAAACTGTTTTTT.

This clonotype has a count of ten or more. V usage is TRBV9 and J usage is TRBJ2-3; D may be TRBD2 (6 bases). Trimming cost V 0 bases and J 2 bases, with 10 bases left between them. CDR1 is SGDLS, CDR2 YYNGEE, per germline. This CDR3 comprises 15 residues. CDR3 nucleotide sequence: TGTGCCAGCAGCGTAGCGTCGGGAGTCACAGATACGCAGTATTTT. It is translated as CASSVASGVTDTQYF.

Here the CDR3 DNA reads TGTGCCAACGCCCGTCGGGGTAGCAATCAGCCCCAGCATTTT. Translating gives CANARRGSNQPQHF. The chain combines TRBV28 with TRBJ1-5; unclear D gene. Germline CDR1 and CDR2: MDHEN and SYDVKM. The CDR3 loop spans 14 amino acids. Trimming stripped 10 bases from V and 0 bases from J, with 13 bases between.

This clonotype came up a few times. This rearrangement joins TRBV12-3 or TRBV12-4 to TRBJ2-3; the D gene is possibly TRBD2 (6 bases). V was pared by 4 bases and J by 3 bases, with 14 bases between. The CDR3 is made up of 15 amino acids. The CDR3 DNA is TGTGCCAGCAGTTCACCGGGACTCCAAACAGATACGCAGTATTTT. Its protein product is CASSSPGLQTDTQYF.

This clonotype was picked up many times. The CDR3 DNA reads as TGTGCCAGCTCACTAGGCGGATCCACAGATACGCAGTATTTT. Its translation is CASSLGGSTDTQYF. The V call is TRBV18, the J call TRBJ2-3; D is undetermined. V dropped 4 bases and J dropped 2 bases, with 10 bases sitting between them. The germline gives CDR1 KGHSH, CDR2 LQKENI. The CDR3 has 14 amino acids.

This clonotype was seen many times. This chain links TRBV19 with TRBJ2-7, with D unclear. The CDR3 loop spans 11 amino acids. The V and J ends lost 1 base and 6 bases respectively, with 4 bases between them. Germline CDR1 LNHDA, CDR2 SQIVND (reference sequence). The CDR3 loop is CASSIGGEQYF. The CDR3 DNA sequence: TGTGCCAGTAGTATAGGTGGCGAGCAGTACTTC.

The chain has TRBV6-2 or TRBV6-3 and TRBJ2-1; D uncertain. Trimming took off 0 bases at V and 2 bases at J, with 17 bases between the two ends. CDR3 length equals 18 residues. Germline CDR1 reads MNHEY; CDR2 reads SVGEGT. CDR3 in DNA: TGTGCCAGCAGTTACTCCCACCGAGGATTGGAAGCCTACAATGAGCAGTTCTTC. It yields the protein CASSYSHRGLEAYNEQFF.

Concerning this clonotype itself: This could be a read error, since a much larger clone is one nucleotide away. V and J are TRBV18 and TRBJ2-5; D ambiguous. Germline lookup yields CDR1 KGHSH and CDR2 LQKENI. There are 12 residues in the CDR3. V lost 4 bases and J 3 bases, leaving 6 bases between the germline ends. CDR3 in DNA: TGTGCCAGCTCACGTGAGGAAGAGACCCAGTACTTC. Residues: CASSREEETQYF.

Only a few counts were recorded for this clonotype. The chain combines TRBV20-1 with TRBJ2-1; 10 bases are shared with TRBD2. From germline, CDR1 is DFQATT and CDR2 SNEGSKA (reference sequence). The V segment lost 0 bases and the J segment 0 bases; nucleotides outside the gene matches: 11. This CDR3 is built from 19 residues. The CDR3 coding sequence is TGCAGTGCTAGAGATCCCCGAGCGGGAGGGCCGAGCTCCTACAATGAGCAGTTCTTC. It specifies CSARDPRAGGPSSYNEQFF.

This clonotype was counted at least ten times. The CDR3 spells CASSLVRSYEQYF. The DNA of the CDR3 is TGTGCCAGCAGCCTAGTTAGGAGCTACGAGCAGTACTTC. This sequence joins TRBV3-1 and TRBJ2-7; no clear D gene. Germline loops: CDR1 LGHDT, CDR2 YNNKEL (reference sequence). The V end was cut by 4 bases, the J end by 3 bases, with 10 bases between. The CDR3 totals 13 residues.